This record looks at one TCR beta chain sequence and its context. Other DNA sequences from this sample encode an identical CDR3 as well. Authors' processing steps: For nucleated cells, counts were estimated from reference gene primer amplification. Using immunoSEQ multiplex PCR, the repertoire was profiled, and TCRdb retains in-frame clones only, with some absent. V and J calls and clone size come straight from that table; D and trimming were deduced from the DNA. The sample contains tens of thousands of clones, about 86% of which appear only once. This specimen belongs to a study of blood T cell repertoires in COVID-19. Study context: Acute and convalescent COVID-19 specimens originated in the United States, Italy and Spain.

Germline V CDR1 and CDR2: PRHDT, FYEKMQ (reference sequence). The CDR3 runs to 11 residues. Between the trimmed V and J ends, which lost 4 bases and 1 base, there was a span of 2 bases. V and J are TRBV13 and TRBJ2-7; D gene unclear. This clonotype originated in an elderly man with active COVID-19. Sequencing input: peripheral blood. The CDR3 DNA reads TGTGCCAGCAGCTCGTCCTACGAGCAGTACTTC. Its protein is CASSSSYEQYF.